This T cell receptor beta chain appears in the sequencing data of a study of cytomegalovirus exposure and HLA in healthy donors. Study-wide points: Serostatus for CMV was the only available immune exposure information. In a later analysis, CMV-associated beta chains were mostly HLA-associated, it appeared.

Recording of this donor's CMV serostatus was not done. In the PCR, 60 Vbeta and 13 Jbeta primers were used. Produced via immunoSEQ multiplex PCR; TCRdb's table is partial and in-frame only. The sample comprises tens of thousands of clones, roughly four fifths of which are singletons, and around 6.3% rests with the top ten. On this clone itself: Its specificity is unknown.

The CDR3 loop spans 18 amino acids. The V and J ends lost 0 bases and 5 bases, in that order; junction bases with no gene match: 9. Germline values: CDR1 SGDLS, CDR2 YYNGEE. Sequences were obtained from PBMCs. The TCR comes from a human donor in good health. The V and J genes are TRBV9 and TRBJ2-5; 14 bases agree with TRBD2. CDR3 in amino acids: CASSVGSGTSGGWETQYF. CDR3 nucleotide sequence: TGTGCCAGCAGCGTAGGAAGTGGGACTAGCGGGGGCTGGGAGACCCAGTACTTC.